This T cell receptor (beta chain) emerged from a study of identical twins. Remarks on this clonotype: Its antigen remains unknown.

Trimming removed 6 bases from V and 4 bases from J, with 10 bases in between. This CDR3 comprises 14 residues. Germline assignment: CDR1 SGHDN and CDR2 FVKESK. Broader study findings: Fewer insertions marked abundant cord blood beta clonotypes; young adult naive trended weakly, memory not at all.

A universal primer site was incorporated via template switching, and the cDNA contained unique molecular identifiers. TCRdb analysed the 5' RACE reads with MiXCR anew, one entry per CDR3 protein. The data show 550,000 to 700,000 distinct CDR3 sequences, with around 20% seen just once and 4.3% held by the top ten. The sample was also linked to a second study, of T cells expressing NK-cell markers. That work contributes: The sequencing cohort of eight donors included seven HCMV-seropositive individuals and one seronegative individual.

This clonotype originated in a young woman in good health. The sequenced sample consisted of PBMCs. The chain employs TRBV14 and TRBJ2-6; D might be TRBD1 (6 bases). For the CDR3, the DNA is TGTGCCAGCAGTGACAGGTACGGGGCCAACGTCCTGACTTTC. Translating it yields CASSDRYGANVLTF.